This T cell receptor (beta chain) was profiled in a study of tumor-infiltrating lymphocytes in localized non-small cell lung cancer. The study's findings and limits: Different pieces of the same tissue were used for each assay.

Sequencing used immunoSEQ multiplex PCR; TCRdb keeps in-frame clones, though not all of them. Of some 6,300 clones listed, approximately 82% are singletons. The CDR3 is made up of 15 amino acids. Points on this clone: What it binds is unknown.

The source material was lung tumor tissue. This receptor was identified in a human donor with non-small cell lung cancer. This chain links TRBV12-2 with TRBJ2-1; TRBD1, the table's D call, was not compared with the DNA. TRBV12-2 is a known pseudogene. CDR3 residues: CASRLGDRGYNEQFF. CDR3 nucleotide sequence: TGTGCAAGTCGCTTAGGCGACAGGGGCTACAATGAGCAGTTCTTC.